The next 8 T cell receptor beta chains were all read from a single sample in a study of T cells in Graves' hyperthyroidism and ophthalmopathy. The investigators amplified TCR beta CDR3 regions from RNA transcripts. HTBI primers were used for first-round RT-PCR of the TCR CDR3. One entry per CDR3 protein, called by TCRdb with MiXCR from the multiplex PCR reads. The table includes about 640,000 distinct CDR3 sequences, roughly 20% detected once. What was sequenced was blood. Receptor source: a man aged 30 to 45 with Graves' ophthalmopathy.

Worth noting for this clonotype: A read error is possible here, since a much larger clone lies one base away. The chain combines TRBV30 with TRBJ2-1; 13 bases align to TRBD2. J lost 6 bases, V lost 1 base, and 6 bases had no gene match. The CDR3 length is 16 residues. Looked up from germline, CDR1 is GTSNPN and CDR2 is SVGIG (reference sequence). DNA of the CDR3: TGTGCCTGGAGTGCGCCGGGACTAGCGGGGACCAATGAGCAGTTCTTC. It yields the protein CAWSAPGLAGTNEQFF. Full variable domain (rest looked up from reference TRBV30 and TRBJ2-1): SQTIHQWPATLVQPVGSPLSLECTVEGTSNPNLYWYRQAAGRGLQLLFYSVGIGQISSEVPQNLSASRPQDRQFILSSKKLLLSDSGFYLCAWSAPGLAGTNEQFFGPGTRLTVL.

This clonotype was found a few times. The chain uses TRBV5-8 and TRBJ2-3; D possibly corresponds to TRBD1 (5 bases). V shed 3 bases and J shed 5 bases, with 13 bases lying between them. Germline V lookup: CDR1 SGHTS, CDR2 YDEGEE. The CDR3 covers 14 residues. CDR3 region: CASSSSQGIDTQYF. CDR3 sequence (DNA): TGTGCCAGCAGCTCGAGTCAGGGAATAGATACGCAGTATTTT.

The genes are TRBV6-1 and TRBJ2-7; 10 bases match TRBD1. The V gene end was trimmed by 10 bases and the J gene end by 5 bases; junction bases not matched to a gene: 11. CDR3 length: 14 residues. The germline V gene has CDR1 MNHNS and CDR2 SASEGT. The CDR3 sequence is CAIHRGDRGHEQYF. The CDR3 DNA reads TGTGCCATACACAGGGGGGACAGGGGCCACGAGCAGTACTTC.

This clonotype was observed a few times. This chain connects TRBV30 to TRBJ1-6; 7 nucleotides match TRBD1. Trimming cost V 4 bases and J 7 bases; bases outside gene matches: 10. This CDR3 has 15 amino acids. CDR1 is GTSNPN and CDR2 is SVGIG in the germline V gene (reference sequence). This CDR3 is CAWTQPSTGNSPLHF. The CDR3 bases are TGTGCCTGGACTCAGCCTTCGACAGGGAATTCACCCCTCCACTTT.

This clonotype was seen a handful of times. This chain joins TRBV30 and TRBJ2-2, with TRBD2 matching 10 bases. The CDR3 spans 18 residues. Unmatched junction bases numbered 12, after V lost 0 bases and J lost 5 bases. Germline CDR1 reads GTSNPN; CDR2 reads SVGIG (reference sequence). CDR3 DNA: TGTGCCTGGAGTGTACAAAGGACTAGCGGCCCTGGGACCGGGGAGCTGTTTTTT. It specifies CAWSVQRTSGPGTGELFF.

This clonotype came up many times. J is TRBJ2-3 and V is TRBV28; TRBD1 agrees at 8 bases. This CDR3 has 16 amino acids. Germline V lookup: CDR1 MDHEN, CDR2 SYDVKM. Trimming removed 6 bases from V and 7 bases from J; junction bases left unmatched: 15. The CDR3 DNA sequence: TGTGCCAGCAGACTAGAAGGACAGGGCGGCTACAATACGCAGTATTTT. It encodes CASRLEGQGGYNTQYF.

In this sample, this clonotype turned up a few times. This sequence joins TRBV6-2 or TRBV6-3 and TRBJ2-5; D may be TRBD1 (5 bases). Trimming cost V 2 bases and J 5 bases, with 9 bases left between them. The CDR3 runs 13 residues. Germline V gene data show CDR1 as MNHEY and CDR2 as SVGEGT. The chain's CDR3 is CASSYRAGETQYF. As DNA, the CDR3 is TGTGCCAGCAGTTACAGGGCAGGGGAGACCCAGTACTTC.

This clonotype was picked up many times. The chain has TRBV11-2 and TRBJ2-7; 10 bases match TRBD1. CDR3 size: 17 residues. V lost 0 bases, J lost 5 bases, and 10 bases stayed unmatched. The germline CDR1 and CDR2 sequences are SGHAT and FQNNGV. Here the CDR3 DNA reads TGTGCCAGCAGCTTAGATCTGACAGGGGGCAGGAGCAACGAGCAGTACTTC. This codes for CASSLDLTGGRSNEQYF.